The 6 T cell receptor beta chains listed next were all sequenced from one sample in a study of T cell responses to AZD1222 COVID-19 vaccine. Sequenced by immunoSEQ multiplex PCR; TCRdb stores in-frame clones only, minus some. The sample comprises some 83,000 clones, more than 70% of which are singletons, and roughly 8.7% rests with the top ten. The specimen comprised peripheral blood, sampled on day 0 of AZD1222 vaccination. The receptors here all came from an adult in good health.

The rearrangement uses TRBV7-2 and TRBJ2-7; 9 nucleotides agree with TRBD1. The CDR3 is made up of 12 amino acids. Trimming cost V 3 bases and J 9 bases; bases outside gene matches: 3. Per the germline V gene, CDR1 is SGHTA and CDR2 is FQGNSA. The chain's CDR3 is CASSLDRGRQYF. The CDR3 nucleotides read TGTGCCAGCAGCTTGGACAGGGGCAGGCAGTACTTC. The variable domain in full, with the rest retrieved from reference TRBV7-2 and TRBJ2-7, is GAGVSQSPSNKVTEKGKDVELRCDPISGHTALYWYRQSLGQGLEFLIYFQGNSAPDKSGLPSDRFSAERTGGSVSTLTIQRTQQEDSAVYLCASSLDRGRQYFGPGTRLTVT.

This chain connects TRBV5-4 to TRBJ1-2; maybe TRBD1 (5 bases). The ends were cut back, 4 bases at V and 6 bases at J, with 16 bases in the middle. The CDR3 loop spans 14 amino acids. Germline CDR1 reads SGHNT; CDR2 reads YYREEE (reference sequence). This CDR3 reads CASSRPQGGNGYTF. The DNA of the CDR3 is TGTGCCAGCAGCCGCCCGCAGGGAGGAAATGGCTACACCTTC. Variable domain in full (rest from reference TRBV5-4 and TRBJ1-2): ETGVTQSPTHLIKTRGQQVTLRCSSQSGHNTVSWYQQALGQGPQFIFQYYREEENGRGNFPPRFSGLQFPNYSSELNVNALELDDSALYLCASSRPQGGNGYTFGSGTRLTVV.

The chain is built from TRBV5-4 and TRBJ1-1, with D uncertain. With 0 bases removed from V and 8 bases from J, the gap between germline ends came to 11 bases. Per the germline V gene, CDR1 is SGHNT and CDR2 is YYREEE (reference sequence). The CDR3 consists of 13 residues. The CDR3 here is CASSLVTDPEAFF. The CDR3 DNA reads TGTGCCAGCAGCTTGGTGACGGACCCCGAAGCTTTCTTT. The entire variable domain, with the rest obtained from reference TRBV5-4 and TRBJ1-1, is as follows: ETGVTQSPTHLIKTRGQQVTLRCSSQSGHNTVSWYQQALGQGPQFIFQYYREEENGRGNFPPRFSGLQFPNYSSELNVNALELDDSALYLCASSLVTDPEAFFGQGTRLTVV.

This rearrangement joins TRBV28 to TRBJ1-4; D is undetermined. CDR1 and CDR2 from the germline V gene are MDHEN and SYDVKM. CDR3 length: 15 amino acids. Deletions cut 5 bases from V and 4 bases from J, with 14 bases between. CDR3 loop: CASSPVGRVNEKLFF. CDR3 DNA: TGTGCCAGCAGTCCGGTGGGTCGAGTTAATGAAAAACTGTTTTTT.

This clone was observed once. This chain uses TRBV2 with TRBJ2-1; 14 nucleotides line up with TRBD2. CDR3 length: 12 amino acids. V shed 8 bases and J 11 bases; nucleotides not matched to a gene: 2. Germline V gene lookup returns CDR1 SNHLY and CDR2 FYNNEI. DNA for the CDR3: TGTGCCAGCGGGACTAGCGGGAGAAAGCAGTTCTTC. Its protein is CASGTSGRKQFF.

This clone was picked up one time. The chain links TRBV15 to TRBJ1-5; 10 bases map to TRBD1. CDR3 length equals 16 residues. CDR1 is LNHNV, CDR2 YYDKDF, per germline (reference sequence). Losses at the gene ends were 0 bases for V and 8 bases for J; bases not matched to a gene: 7. The DNA for the CDR3 is TGTGCCACCAGCAGAGAGAGACAGGGGGCAATGGAGCCCCAGCATTTT. It codes for CATSRERQGAMEPQHF.